A selection of T cell receptor beta chains follows, all from one sample in a study of blood T cell repertoires in COVID-19. Only in-frame clones appear in the TCRdb table, and some are missing; sequencing was by immunoSEQ multiplex PCR. The sample shows 150,000 to 200,000 clones, roughly 80% of them seen only once. The sequenced sample was peripheral blood. These receptor sequences come from a man aged 45-65 years who had recovered from COVID-19. Both conserved end residues are part of each CDR3. D genes are given only for firm matches. Not every row has a clone size; where given, it reads once, few, many or a size class.

v_call: TRBV19
clone_size: once
d_call: .
j_call: TRBJ1-1
cdr3_nt: TGTGCCAGTAGTATAGGGCCCACTGAAGCTTTCTTT
cdr3_aa: CASSIGPTEAFF

v_call: TRBV15
clone_size: .
d_call: .
j_call: TRBJ2-5
cdr3_nt: TGTGCCACCAGCTTCCCAGGGTCGGATGACCAAGAGACCCAGTACTTC
cdr3_aa: CATSFPGSDDQETQYF

v_call: TRBV2
clone_size: .
d_call: TRBD1
j_call: TRBJ1-5
cdr3_nt: TGTGCCAGCAGTGGGGGCAGGGGGAATCAGCCCCAGCATTTT
cdr3_aa: CASSGGRGNQPQHF

v_call: TRBV7-8
clone_size: .
d_call: TRBD2
j_call: TRBJ2-7
cdr3_nt: TGTGCCAGCAGCTTAGTAGCGGGGGACTACGAGCAGTACTTC
cdr3_aa: CASSLVAGDYEQYF

v_call: TRBV7-2
clone_size: .
d_call: .
j_call: TRBJ1-2
cdr3_nt: TGTGCCAGCAGCTTAGGAGGAAATAACTATGGCTACACCTTC
cdr3_aa: CASSLGGNNYGYTF

v_call: TRBV18
clone_size: .
d_call: TRBD1
j_call: TRBJ1-1
cdr3_nt: TGTGCCAGCTCACCATTCGTCGGACAGGGCACTGAAGCTTTCTTT
cdr3_aa: CASSPFVGQGTEAFF

v_call: TRBV5-1
clone_size: .
d_call: TRBD1
j_call: TRBJ2-1
cdr3_nt: TGCGCCAGCAGCTCCGGACAGGGGATAGTTGTTAGTGAGCAGTTCTTC
cdr3_aa: CASSSGQGIVVSEQFF

v_call: TRBV7-2
clone_size: .
d_call: .
j_call: TRBJ2-1
cdr3_nt: TGTGCCAGCAGCTTAGCTGCGCGGGGCCCCTACAATGAGCAGTTCTTC
cdr3_aa: CASSLAARGPYNEQFF

v_call: TRBV5-1
clone_size: .
d_call: TRBD2
j_call: TRBJ2-3
cdr3_nt: TGCGCCAGCAGCTTGGTTGGTAGCGGGAGCGGAGATACGCAGTATTTT
cdr3_aa: CASSLVGSGSGDTQYF

v_call: TRBV27
clone_size: .
d_call: .
j_call: TRBJ1-2
cdr3_nt: TGTGCCAGCAGTTTGAATGGGGGGTACTATGGCTACACCTTC
cdr3_aa: CASSLNGGYYGYTF

v_call: TRBV5-1
clone_size: once
d_call: TRBD1
j_call: TRBJ2-5
cdr3_nt: TGCGCCAGCTCCTTTCAGGGACAGGGGTTTCTGGAGACCCAGTACTTC
cdr3_aa: CASSFQGQGFLETQYF

v_call: TRBV5-5
clone_size: .
d_call: TRBD1
j_call: TRBJ2-5
cdr3_nt: TGTGCCAGCAGCGATCCGAGGACAGGGGCAGAGACCCAGTACTTC
cdr3_aa: CASSDPRTGAETQYF

v_call: TRBV3-1/TRBV3-2
clone_size: .
d_call: .
j_call: TRBJ1-1
cdr3_nt: TGTGCCAGCAGCCCGGCGGGACGGGAGACTGAAGCTTTCTTT
cdr3_aa: CASSPAGRETEAFF

v_call: TRBV4-1
clone_size: many
d_call: TRBD2
j_call: TRBJ2-1
cdr3_nt: TGCGCCAGCAGCCAAGTTTGGGCTAGCGGGACGCAAGACCTCGATGAGCAGTTCTTC
cdr3_aa: CASSQVWASGTQDLDEQFF

v_call: TRBV19
clone_size: .
d_call: .
j_call: TRBJ2-3
cdr3_nt: TGTGCCAGTAGTACCCTGCTACGGGGTACGCAGTATTTT
cdr3_aa: CASSTLLRGTQYF

v_call: TRBV11-2
clone_size: .
d_call: TRBD1
j_call: TRBJ1-2
cdr3_nt: TGTGCCAGCAGCTTAACGACAGGGGGAATTCTCACGTATGGCTACACCTTC
cdr3_aa: CASSLTTGGILTYGYTF

v_call: TRBV3-1/TRBV3-2
clone_size: .
d_call: .
j_call: TRBJ2-7
cdr3_nt: TGTGCCAGCAGCCAAGATAGGGAGTACGAGCAGTACTTC
cdr3_aa: CASSQDREYEQYF

v_call: TRBV11-1
clone_size: .
d_call: .
j_call: TRBJ2-7
cdr3_nt: TGTGCCAGCAGCTTCGGGGTAGCCTACGAGCAGTACTTC
cdr3_aa: CASSFGVAYEQYF

v_call: TRBV5-1
clone_size: .
d_call: TRBD1
j_call: TRBJ2-1
cdr3_nt: TGCGCCAGCAGCTTCCTACAGGGGGCCAGCAATGAGCAGTTCTTC
cdr3_aa: CASSFLQGASNEQFF

v_call: TRBV3-1/TRBV3-2
clone_size: few
d_call: .
j_call: TRBJ1-2
cdr3_nt: TGTGCCAGCAGCCAAGTGCTTACAGGTAGCAACTATGGCTACACCTTC
cdr3_aa: CASSQVLTGSNYGYTF

v_call: TRBV5-1
clone_size: .
d_call: .
j_call: TRBJ2-2
cdr3_nt: TGCGCCAGCAGCATCCGGGACACGAACACCGGGGAGCTGTTTTTT
cdr3_aa: CASSIRDTNTGELFF

v_call: TRBV5-1
clone_size: few
d_call: TRBD1
j_call: TRBJ2-7
cdr3_nt: TGCGCCAGCAGCTATCGGGACAGGTACTACGAGCAGTACTTC
cdr3_aa: CASSYRDRYYEQYF

v_call: TRBV5-1
clone_size: few
d_call: TRBD1
j_call: TRBJ2-3
cdr3_nt: TGCGCCAGCAGCCCGAATGGACAGGGAAGCGATACGCAGTATTTT
cdr3_aa: CASSPNGQGSDTQYF

v_call: TRBV7-6
clone_size: .
d_call: TRBD2
j_call: TRBJ2-1
cdr3_nt: TGTGCCAGCAGCTCACGGACTAGCGGGTACTACAATGAGCAGTTCTTC
cdr3_aa: CASSSRTSGYYNEQFF

v_call: TRBV5-5
clone_size: .
d_call: .
j_call: TRBJ2-7
cdr3_nt: TGTGCCAGCAGCGATAGACAGCGTATTTACGAGCAGTACTTC
cdr3_aa: CASSDRQRIYEQYF

v_call: TRBV6-5
clone_size: .
d_call: .
j_call: TRBJ1-2
cdr3_nt: TGTGCCAGCCGGTCGGGTTATGGCTACACCTTC
cdr3_aa: CASRSGYGYTF

v_call: TRBV19
clone_size: .
d_call: TRBD2
j_call: TRBJ2-1
cdr3_nt: TGTGCCAGTAGTAGACGCGGAAGGGACTACCAAATAAACAATGAGCAGTTCTTC
cdr3_aa: CASSRRGRDYQINNEQFF